These 17 T cell receptor beta chains were sequenced from one sample in a study of lymphopenia after photon versus proton radiotherapy (dated by TCRdb to between 2018 and 2020). The receptor library was made with the immunoSEQ multiplex PCR assay. TCRdb re-hosts the immuneACCESS table, in-frame sequences only. Its copies lack some clones; in the studies checked, an unresolved V gene accounts for under half of them, and the cause for the rest is not known. This sample has approximately 16,000 clones in its table, and 86% of those were observed once. Roughly 11% of the sample is taken by the ten largest. The source was peripheral blood, collected from a patient treated with proton-based radiotherapy. Receptors originate from an older man with pancreatic cancer.

The chain carries TRBV5-1 and TRBJ2-1; 9 nucleotides align to TRBD2. The V and J ends lost 0 bases and 2 bases, in that order; junction bases with no gene match: 3. Germline values: CDR1 SGHRS, CDR2 YFSETQ. The CDR3 extends over 16 amino acids. The CDR3 loop is CASSLVTSGPYNEQFF. The CDR3 bases are TGCGCCAGCAGCTTGGTGACTAGCGGCCCCTACAATGAGCAGTTCTTC.

The chain couples TRBV30 to TRBJ2-7; possible D gene TRBD2, 6 bases. V lost 1 base to trimming and J lost 1 base, with 17 bases between them. Germline V lookup: CDR1 GTSNPN, CDR2 SVGIG (reference sequence). CDR3 length: 16 amino acids. In DNA, the CDR3 is TGTGCCTGGAGTGGAACCGGGACCCGGGGGTCCTACGAGCAGTACTTC. This translates into CAWSGTGTRGSYEQYF.

V gene TRBV15 combines with J gene TRBJ1-5; D remains unclear. The germline V and J ends were trimmed by 3 bases and 0 bases, with 9 bases remaining between them. CDR1 and CDR2 from the germline V gene are LNHNV and YYDKDF (reference sequence). The CDR3 is 15 amino acids. CDR3 nucleotide sequence: TGTGCCACCAGCAGGACGGATTATAGCAATCAGCCCCAGCATTTT. This translates into CATSRTDYSNQPQHF.

The V and J genes are TRBV5-1 and TRBJ2-2; D gene uncertain. Germline loops: CDR1 SGHRS, CDR2 YFSETQ. The CDR3 is 13 amino acids. V was trimmed by 0 bases and J by 2 bases, leaving 2 bases between them. The CDR3 nucleotides read TGCGCCAGCAGCTTGGTCAACACCGGGGAGCTGTTTTTT. Protein product: CASSLVNTGELFF.

The V and J genes are TRBV9 and TRBJ2-5; D perhaps matches TRBD1 (5 bases). V lost 1 base and J 1 base, leaving 11 bases between the germline ends. The CDR3 totals 15 residues. The germline V gene has CDR1 SGDLS and CDR2 YYNGEE. The CDR3 DNA reads TGTGCCAGCAGCGTAACCCAGGGTGCCCAAGAGACCCAGTACTTC. Protein product: CASSVTQGAQETQYF.

The rearrangement uses TRBV7-9 and TRBJ2-5; TRBD1 agrees at 10 bases. Trimming removed 4 bases from V and 3 bases from J; junction bases left unmatched: 11. Per germline, CDR1 SEHNR and CDR2 FQNEAQ (reference sequence). The CDR3 runs 17 residues. The CDR3 sequence: CASSWGSGTGDKETQYF. In nucleotides, the CDR3 is TGTGCCAGCAGCTGGGGTTCGGGGACAGGGGATAAAGAGACCCAGTACTTC.

This rearrangement joins TRBV30 to TRBJ1-1; D ambiguous. Germline V lookup: CDR1 GTSNPN, CDR2 SVGIG (reference sequence). V dropped 2 bases and J dropped 0 bases, with 4 bases sitting between them. The CDR3 runs 12 residues. The CDR3 protein is CAWSLLNTEAFF. For the CDR3, the DNA is TGTGCCTGGAGTCTCTTGAACACTGAAGCTTTCTTT.

This clone was seen once. The chain couples TRBV2 to TRBJ2-6; D is unresolved. Germline V gene sequence: CDR1 SNHLY, CDR2 FYNNEI. V was cut by 4 bases and J by 2 bases, with 3 bases left in between. CDR3 length: 13 amino acids. CDR3 region: CASSVTGANVLTF. Written as DNA, the CDR3 is TGTGCCAGCAGTGTAACTGGGGCCAACGTCCTGACTTTC.

The chain combines TRBV5-4 with TRBJ2-1, with TRBD2 identical over 8 bases. The junction had 2 bases not matched to a gene; V was cut back by 3 bases and J by 0 bases. Germline CDR1 and CDR2: SGHNT and YYREEE (reference sequence). The length of the CDR3 is 15 residues. The CDR3 loop is CASSWGTSSYNEQFF. The CDR3 DNA is TGTGCCAGCAGCTGGGGGACTAGCTCCTACAATGAGCAGTTCTTC.

The chain links TRBV7-2 to TRBJ1-4; weak D call: TRBD1 (5 bases). Trimming took off 7 bases at V and 5 bases at J, with 17 bases between the two ends. Per the germline V gene, CDR1 is SGHTA and CDR2 is FQGNSA. The length of the CDR3 is 15 residues. CDR3 sequence (DNA): TGTGCCAGCACCGCCTCCGGGACCGGGAATGAAAAACTGTTTTTT. Translation gives CASTASGTGNEKLFF.

In this sample, this clone turned up a few times. V is TRBV6-4 and J is TRBJ2-1; the match to TRBD2 covers 13 bases. Germline V gives CDR1 MRHNA, CDR2 SNTAGT. The length of the CDR3 is 15 residues. V lost 5 bases, J lost 6 bases, and 4 bases stayed unmatched. CDR3 nucleotide sequence: TGTGCCAGCAGTTCCACTAGCGGGGGGGCCAATGAGCAGTTCTTC. Amino acid sequence: CASSSTSGGANEQFF.

This clone was found a few times. V usage is TRBV5-1 and J usage is TRBJ2-3; no firm D call. Germline-derived CDR1 and CDR2 are SGHRS and YFSETQ. Trimming shortened V by 4 bases and J by 0 bases, and 15 bases separated the two germline ends. The CDR3 spans 16 residues. The CDR3 loop reads CASSPLGRRSTDTQYF. The CDR3 nucleotides are TGCGCCAGCAGCCCCCTCGGGCGGAGAAGCACAGATACGCAGTATTTT. The complete variable domain, with remaining parts taken from reference TRBV5-1 and TRBJ2-3, reads KAGVTQTPRYLIKTRGQQVTLSCSPISGHRSVSWYQQTPGQGLQFLFEYFSETQRNKGNFPGRFSGRQFSNSRSEMNVSTLELGDSALYLCASSPLGRRSTDTQYFGPGTRLTVL.

This CDR3 reads CSVASDVNSGANVLTF. The CDR3 bases are TGCAGCGTAGCCTCGGACGTAAACTCTGGGGCCAACGTCCTGACTTTC. V gene TRBV29-1 combines with J gene TRBJ2-6; no reliable D call. Trimming stripped 6 bases from V and 0 bases from J, with 15 bases between. CDR1 is SQVTM, CDR2 ANQGSEA, per germline. This CDR3 is built from 16 residues.

This chain's CDR3 is CASSLAGGTYNEQFF. In DNA form, the CDR3 reads TGTGCCAGCAGCTTGGCGGGCGGAACCTACAATGAGCAGTTCTTC. The chain uses TRBV5-4 and TRBJ2-1; D is uncertain. V shed 0 bases and J shed 2 bases, with 9 bases lying between them. Germline V gene lookup returns CDR1 SGHNT and CDR2 YYREEE (reference sequence). This CDR3 is built from 15 residues.

V and J are TRBV14 and TRBJ2-7; D is unresolved. Germline CDR1 SGHDN, CDR2 FVKESK. This CDR3 comprises 14 residues. Trimming pared 4 bases from V and 3 bases from J, leaving 13 bases between. The CDR3 loop reads CASSLYSNDYEQYF. DNA of the CDR3: TGTGCCAGCAGCCTGTACAGTAACGACTACGAGCAGTACTTC.

This chain joins TRBV5-4 and TRBJ1-1, with a weak D call TRBD1 (6 bases). Germline V gene lookup returns CDR1 SGHNT and CDR2 YYREEE (reference sequence). This CDR3 has 15 residues. With 3 bases removed from V and 5 bases from J, the gap between germline ends came to 17 bases. The CDR3 DNA follows: TGTGCCAGCAGCTCCCTCGGGGGGCAGGGAACTGAAGCTTTCTTT. Protein: CASSSLGGQGTEAFF.

This clone appeared a single time. The chain links TRBV9 to TRBJ2-3; D is tentatively TRBD1 or TRBD2 (6 bases each). The CDR3 extends over 15 amino acids. V lost 0 bases and J 2 bases, leaving 10 bases between the germline ends. Germline V CDR1 and CDR2: SGDLS, YYNGEE. The CDR3 sequence is CASSVGRGNTDTQYF. The CDR3, as DNA: TGTGCCAGCAGCGTAGGGAGGGGGAACACAGATACGCAGTATTTT. Supplemented by reference TRBV9 and TRBJ2-3, the full variable domain reads DSGVTQTPKHLITATGQRVTLRCSPRSGDLSVYWYQQSLDQGLQFLIQYYNGEERAKGNILERFSAQQFPDLHSELNLSSLELGDSALYFCASSVGRGNTDTQYFGPGTRLTVL.